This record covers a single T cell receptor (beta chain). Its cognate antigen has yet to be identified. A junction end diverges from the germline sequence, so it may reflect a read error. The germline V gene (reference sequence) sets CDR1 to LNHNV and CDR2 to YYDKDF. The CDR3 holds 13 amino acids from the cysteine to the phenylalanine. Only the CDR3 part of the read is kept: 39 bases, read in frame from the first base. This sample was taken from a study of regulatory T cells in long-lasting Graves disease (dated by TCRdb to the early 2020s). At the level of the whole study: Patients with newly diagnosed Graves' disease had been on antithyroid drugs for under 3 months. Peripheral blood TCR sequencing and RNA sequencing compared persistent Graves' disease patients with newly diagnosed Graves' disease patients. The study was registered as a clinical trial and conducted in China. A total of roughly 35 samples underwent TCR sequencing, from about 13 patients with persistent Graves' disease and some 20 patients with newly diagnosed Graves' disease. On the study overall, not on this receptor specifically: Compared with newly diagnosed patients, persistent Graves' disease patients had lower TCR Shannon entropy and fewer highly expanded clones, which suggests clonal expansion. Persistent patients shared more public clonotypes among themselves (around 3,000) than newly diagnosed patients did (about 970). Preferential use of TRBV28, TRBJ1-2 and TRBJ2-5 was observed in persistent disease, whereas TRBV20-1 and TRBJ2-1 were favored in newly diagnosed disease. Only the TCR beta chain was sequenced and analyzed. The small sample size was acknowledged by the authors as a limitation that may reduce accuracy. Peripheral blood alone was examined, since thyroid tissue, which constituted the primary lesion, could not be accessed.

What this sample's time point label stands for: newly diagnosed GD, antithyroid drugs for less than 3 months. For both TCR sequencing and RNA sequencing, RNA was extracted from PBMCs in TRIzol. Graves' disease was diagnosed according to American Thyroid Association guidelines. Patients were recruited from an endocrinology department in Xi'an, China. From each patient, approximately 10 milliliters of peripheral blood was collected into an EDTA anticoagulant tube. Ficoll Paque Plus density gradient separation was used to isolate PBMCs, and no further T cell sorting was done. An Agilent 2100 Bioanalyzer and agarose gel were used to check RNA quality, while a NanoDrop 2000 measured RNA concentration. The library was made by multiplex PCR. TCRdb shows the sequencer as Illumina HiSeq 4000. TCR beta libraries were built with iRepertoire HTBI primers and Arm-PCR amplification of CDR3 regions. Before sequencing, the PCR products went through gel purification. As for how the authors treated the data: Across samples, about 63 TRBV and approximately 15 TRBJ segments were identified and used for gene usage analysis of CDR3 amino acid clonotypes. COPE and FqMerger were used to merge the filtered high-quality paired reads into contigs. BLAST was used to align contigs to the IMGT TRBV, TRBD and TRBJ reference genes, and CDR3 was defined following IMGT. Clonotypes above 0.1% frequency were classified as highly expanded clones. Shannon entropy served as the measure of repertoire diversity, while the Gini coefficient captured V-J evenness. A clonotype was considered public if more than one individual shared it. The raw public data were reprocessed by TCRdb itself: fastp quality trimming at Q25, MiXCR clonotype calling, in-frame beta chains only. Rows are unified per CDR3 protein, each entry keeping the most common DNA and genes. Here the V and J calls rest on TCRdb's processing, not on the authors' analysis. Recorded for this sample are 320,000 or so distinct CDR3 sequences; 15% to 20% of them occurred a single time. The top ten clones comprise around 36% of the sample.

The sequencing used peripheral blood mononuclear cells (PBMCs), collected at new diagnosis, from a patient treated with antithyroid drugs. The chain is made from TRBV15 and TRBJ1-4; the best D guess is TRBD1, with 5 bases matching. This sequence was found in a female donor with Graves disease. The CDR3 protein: CATRGGPHEKPFF. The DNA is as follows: TGTGCCACCAGGGGGGGACCTCATGAAAAACCGTTTTTT.